The present entry profiles one T cell receptor (beta chain) with its context. Its antigen remains unidentified. The data were taken from a study of radiation and T cells in renal cell carcinoma. Study findings and constraints: Irradiated tumors held more dominant CDR3 motifs than control tumors.

Treatment in this sample: treatment-naive control, cytoreductive nephrectomy. Trimming shortened V by 5 bases and J by 4 bases, and 21 bases separated the two germline ends. Looked up from germline, CDR1 is SGHTA and CDR2 is FQGNSA. The CDR3 spans 17 residues. Clones were sequenced by immunoSEQ multiplex PCR, and TCRdb holds only the in-frame ones, with some missing. Among about 24,000 clones listed, about three fifths were seen once. This chain connects TRBV7-2 to TRBJ1-5; possible D gene TRBD1, 6 bases. Source: tumor tissue, taken from a patient whose treatment was nephrectomy without radiotherapy. This sequence originates from a man aged 35-49 years with renal cell carcinoma. The CDR3 region has the DNA TGTGCCAGCAGCCCCCACGGGGGGCGGATCAGTAATCAGCCCCAGCATTTT. It specifies CASSPHGGRISNQPQHF.